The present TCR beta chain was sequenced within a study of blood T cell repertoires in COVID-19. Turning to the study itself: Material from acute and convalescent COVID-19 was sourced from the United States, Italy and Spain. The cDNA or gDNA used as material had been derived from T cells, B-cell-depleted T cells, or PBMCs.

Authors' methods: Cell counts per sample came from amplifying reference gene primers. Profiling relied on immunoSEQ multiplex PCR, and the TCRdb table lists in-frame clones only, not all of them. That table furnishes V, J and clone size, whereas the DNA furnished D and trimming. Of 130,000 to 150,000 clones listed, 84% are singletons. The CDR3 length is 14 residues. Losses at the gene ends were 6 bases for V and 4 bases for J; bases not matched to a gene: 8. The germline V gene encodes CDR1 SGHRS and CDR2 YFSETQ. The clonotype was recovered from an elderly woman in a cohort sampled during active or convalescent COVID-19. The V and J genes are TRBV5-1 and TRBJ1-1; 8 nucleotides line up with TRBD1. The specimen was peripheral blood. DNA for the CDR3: TGCGCCAGCAAAAGGACAGGGTCGGGCACTGAAGCTTTCTTT. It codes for CASKRTGSGTEAFF.